The present entry profiles one T cell receptor beta chain with its context. Its antigen is not known. The sample comes from a study of T cells after yellow fever vaccination. Study summary: Where fractions had low cell numbers, libraries were prepared from them with the SMART-Seq v4 Ultra Low Input RNA kit. General observations from the study: A minor fraction of clonotypes spanned both CD4 and CD8 compartments. Once the booster was given, most primary-vaccination clones reappeared, at about 97% for CD4 and roughly 86% for CD8.

Template switching by 5'RACE produced TCR cDNA, adding a universal primer site and UMIs. Each CDR3 protein is one row after TCRdb ran MiXCR on the 5' RACE reads. Of approximately 600,000 distinct CDR3 sequences in the sample, around 12% were seen once. This CDR3 is 16 amino acids long. After removal of 0 bases from V and 8 bases from J, the junction contained 6 bases not matched to a gene. CDR1 SGHTA and CDR2 FQGNSA come from the germline V gene. The sequences come from PBMCs, collected on the day of the yellow fever booster vaccination. The receptor was derived from a man aged 25 to 40 who received the YFV17D yellow fever vaccine. This chain joins TRBV7-2 and TRBJ2-1; the match to TRBD2 covers 11 bases. The CDR3 sequence: CASSLARVAGGDEQFF. The CDR3 nucleotides are TGTGCCAGCAGCTTAGCGAGGGTAGCGGGAGGGGATGAGCAGTTCTTC.